This T cell receptor beta chain is drawn from a study of high-grade serous ovarian cancer treatment subgroups (TCRdb year 2021). Study-wide context: On average, sequencing produced approximately 14,000 reads and 7,494 unique TCR beta rearrangements for each sample. Under a laparoscopic triage algorithm, patients with high-grade serous ovarian cancer were grouped by complete gross resection or by neoadjuvant chemotherapy response, and the study profiled the TCR beta repertoires of these patients. The 30-patient cohort included roughly 10 patients with no residual disease after primary surgery (R0), roughly 10 excellent NACT responders, and roughly 10 poor NACT responders. In total there were approximately 96 samples, since every patient provided one primary tumor sample and two metastatic tumor samples. The full study reports these points: Bulk tumor TCR sequencing lacked spatial information, limiting insight into HGSC tumor complexity and diversity. The TCR repertoire analyses centered on CDR3, and CDR1 and CDR2 were not analyzed. TCR clonal relatedness correlated positively with neoantigen level and, by trend, with copy number variation and mutation load from whole-genome sequencing. Tumors from the same patient had repertoire similarity ranging from about 0.095 to 0.8, while tumors from different patients showed almost no similarity.

On this clone itself: Its cognate antigen has yet to be identified. No per-base quality is available; no much larger clone lies one base away.

V loses 8 bases, J loses 7 bases, and the germline ends lie 14 bases apart. The germline V gene sets CDR1 to MNHNS and CDR2 to SASEGT. There are 13 amino acids in the CDR3, from cysteine to phenylalanine inclusive. Only the CDR3 DNA is retained, 39 bases long and in frame from the first base. Tumor samples were obtained before definitive surgery or chemotherapy. Genomic DNA was extracted by the MD Anderson Biospecimen Extraction Resource, and TCR sequencing was done by the MD Anderson Cancer Genomics Laboratory. The roughly 90 tumor samples were subjected to high-throughput TCR profiling using ImmunoSEQ. Under the source paper's analysis protocol: To measure repertoire diversity, the metrics used were richness (unique productive sequences), clonality, evenness and relatedness, and the Bhattacharyya coefficient was used to assess similarity between samples. A sensitivity analysis that removed TCRs with fewer than two reads produced consistent conclusions. TCRdb's version of the immuneACCESS table is confined to in-frame rearrangements and falls short of the full clone set. An unresolved V gene accounts for under half of the shortfall where checked; the remainder is of unknown origin. V and J calls plus clone size are reproduced from that table; the DNA served to infer D and trimming. The sample records about 12,000 clones, 88% of which are singletons. The ten top clones hold around 2.9% of the sample.

The chain is made from TRBV6-1 and TRBJ1-4, with the D gene uncertain. The sequence derives from a human donor with high-grade serous ovarian cancer. The sample consisted of tumor tissue. The CDR3 in this case is CASGIIIGEKLFF. In nucleotides, the sequence is TGTGCCAGCGGCATAATAATCGGTGAAAAACTGTTTTTT.